This T cell receptor (beta chain) was observed in a study of T cell changes during pregnancy in multiple sclerosis. TCRdb's copy holds only in-frame clones and misses some; the assay was immunoSEQ multiplex PCR. The data hold 25,000 to 40,000 clones, with about 87% observed a single time. The germline V and J ends were trimmed by 1 base and 2 bases, with 9 bases remaining between them. CDR1 SGDLS and CDR2 YYNGEE come from the germline V gene. This CDR3 is 14 amino acids long. This clone occurred once. The sequence came from a female donor with multiple sclerosis, enrolled in a pregnancy study. The chain joins TRBV9 to TRBJ2-5; no firm D call. The sequencing used CD8+ T cells from peripheral blood mononuclear cells, collected before pregnancy. The CDR3 loop reads CASSVSRTQETQYF. The CDR3 DNA reads as TGTGCCAGCAGCGTATCACGAACTCAAGAGACCCAGTACTTC.